Following are 2 T cell receptor beta chains from one sample sequenced in a study of T cells in Graves' hyperthyroidism and ophthalmopathy. TCR beta CDR3 regions were amplified from RNA transcripts. In the first-round RT-PCR of the TCR CDR3, the HTBI primer set was used. TCRdb processed the multiplex PCR reads anew with MiXCR; each CDR3 protein has one entry. The profile shows fewer than 600,000 distinct CDR3 sequences, roughly 14% of them singletons. The sequencing sample was made of blood. The receptors derive from a young woman with Graves' hyperthyroidism.

This chain joins TRBV6-5 and TRBJ2-7; the match to TRBD2 covers 7 bases. This CDR3 comprises 15 residues. Germline V gene lookup returns CDR1 MNHEY and CDR2 SVGAGI. The CDR3 spells CASSYSSAGAYEQHV. CDR3 nucleotide sequence: TGTGCCAGCAGTTACTCGTCGGCGGGAGCCTACGAGCAGCACGTC.

This clonotype was detected many times. The J gene is TRBJ2-7, the V gene TRBV27; 9 nucleotides align to TRBD2. This CDR3 comprises 14 residues. Losses at the gene ends were 2 bases for V and 7 bases for J; bases not matched to a gene: 6. Germline CDR1 is MNHEY and CDR2 is SMNVEV (reference sequence). CDR3 sequence: CASSLAGGPFEQYF. In DNA, the CDR3 is TGTGCCAGCAGTTTAGCGGGAGGGCCCTTTGAGCAGTACTTC.